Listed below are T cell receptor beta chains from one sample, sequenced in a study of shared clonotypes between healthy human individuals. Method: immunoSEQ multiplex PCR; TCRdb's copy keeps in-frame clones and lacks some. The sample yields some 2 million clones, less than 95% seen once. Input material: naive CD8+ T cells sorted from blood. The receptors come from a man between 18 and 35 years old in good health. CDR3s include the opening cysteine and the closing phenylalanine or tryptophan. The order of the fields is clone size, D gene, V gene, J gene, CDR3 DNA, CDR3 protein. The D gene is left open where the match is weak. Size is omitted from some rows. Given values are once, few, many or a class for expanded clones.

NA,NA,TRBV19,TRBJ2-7,TGTGCCAGTGGTCCAGGGGTTGGGTACGAGCAGTACTTC,CASGPGVGYEQYF
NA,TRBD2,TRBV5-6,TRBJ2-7,TGTGCCAGCAGCGGACCGGGACTAGCGTCCTACGAGCAGTACTTC,CASSGPGLASYEQYF
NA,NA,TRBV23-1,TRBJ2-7,TGCGCCAGCAGTCTTGCGGGGGCGATCTACGAGCAGTACTTC,CASSLAGAIYEQYF
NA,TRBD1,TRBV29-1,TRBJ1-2,TGCAGCGTTGGACAGGGGGATGGCTACACCTTC,CSVGQGDGYTF
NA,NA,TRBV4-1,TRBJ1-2,TGCGCCAGCAGCCCACGGACGGCACCTAACTATGGCTACACCTTC,CASSPRTAPNYGYTF
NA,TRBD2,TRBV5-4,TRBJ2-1,TGTGCCAGCAGCCCCTCTGGACTAGTATCTTACAATGAGCAGTTCTTC,CASSPSGLVSYNEQFF
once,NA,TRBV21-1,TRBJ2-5,TGTGCCAGCAGCAAATCAGGTCAAGAGACCCAGTACTTC,CASSKSGQETQYF
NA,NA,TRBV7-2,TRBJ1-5,TGTGCCAGCAGCTTAGCTCGGGGGACGAGCAATCAGCCCCAGCATTTT,CASSLARGTSNQPQHF
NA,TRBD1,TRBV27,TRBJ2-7,TGTGCCAGCAGTTTGGACAGGGAACCCTACGAGCAGTACTTC,CASSLDREPYEQYF
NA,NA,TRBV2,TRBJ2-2,TGTGCCAGGAGCATAGCGGAGGACACCGGGGAGCTGTTTTTT,CARSIAEDTGELFF
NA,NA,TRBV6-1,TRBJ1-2,TGTGCCAGCGATAGAGGGGTGAATGGCTACACCTTC,CASDRGVNGYTF
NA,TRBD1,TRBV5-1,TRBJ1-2,TGCGCCAGCAGCGTCGACAGGGGACGAGACTATGGCTACACCTTC,CASSVDRGRDYGYTF
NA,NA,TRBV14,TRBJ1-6,TGTGCCAGCAGCCCTATCGGCGGCCAGATAAATTCACCCCTCCACTTT,CASSPIGGQINSPLHF
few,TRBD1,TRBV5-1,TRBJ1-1,TGCGCCAGCAGCTTGACAGGGGTGAACACTGAAGCTTTCTTT,CASSLTGVNTEAFF
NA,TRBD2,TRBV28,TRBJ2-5,TGTGCCAGCAGTCCATGGACTAGCGGGGAAGAGACCCAGTACTTC,CASSPWTSGEETQYF
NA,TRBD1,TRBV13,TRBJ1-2,TGTGCCAGCAGCCCCGGGACAGGGGTCCTCGGAGACTATGGCTACACCTTC,CASSPGTGVLGDYGYTF
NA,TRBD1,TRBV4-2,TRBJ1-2,TGTGCCAGCAGCCAAGATACGACAGGGGATTATGGCTACACCTTC,CASSQDTTGDYGYTF
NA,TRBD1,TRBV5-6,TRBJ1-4,TGTGCCAGCAGCTTGCAGGGGGGAAAACTGTTTTTT,CASSLQGGKLFF
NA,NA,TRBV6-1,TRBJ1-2,TGTGCCAGCAGTGAAGGCCGACAGGTCTATGGCTACACCTTT,CASSEGRQVYGYTF
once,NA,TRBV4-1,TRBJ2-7,TGCGCCAGCAGCCAAACGGGGCTAGGGGGAAGGGACGAGCAGTACTTC,CASSQTGLGGRDEQYF
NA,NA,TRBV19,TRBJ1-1,TGTGCCAGTAGTACTCCCTCAGGGGTGACTGAAGCTTTCTTT,CASSTPSGVTEAFF
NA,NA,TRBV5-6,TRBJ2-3,TGTGCCAGCAGCTTGGACCCCTCGGCTACGCAGTATTTT,CASSLDPSATQYF
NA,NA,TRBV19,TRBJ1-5,TGTGCCAGTAGTATAGTGAACCAGGGGATATACAATCAGCCCCAGCATTTT,CASSIVNQGIYNQPQHF
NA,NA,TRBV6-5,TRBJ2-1,TGTGCCAGCAGTTACTCGGGGAATCCCAATGAGCAGTTCTTC,CASSYSGNPNEQFF
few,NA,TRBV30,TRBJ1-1,TGTGCCTGGAGTGTAAACACCGATACTGAAGCTTTCTTT,CAWSVNTDTEAFF
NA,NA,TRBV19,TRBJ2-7,TGTGCCAGTAGTATAGATAGGGCGGAGACCTACGAGCAGTACTTC,CASSIDRAETYEQYF
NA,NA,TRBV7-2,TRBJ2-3,TGTGCCAGCAGCTTAGTTGGGGGAGTGACAGATACGCAGTATTTT,CASSLVGGVTDTQYF
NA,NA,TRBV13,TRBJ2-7,TGTGCCAGCAGCCCCCCTTCCAGGGACCGGGGCGAGCAGTACTTC,CASSPPSRDRGEQYF
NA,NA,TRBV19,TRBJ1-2,TGTGCCAGTAGTATCCAGGGGCCCCATGGCTACACCTTC,CASSIQGPHGYTF
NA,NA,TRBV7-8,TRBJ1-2,TGTGCCAGCAGACCTACAGGGTATAACTATGGCTACACCTTC,CASRPTGYNYGYTF
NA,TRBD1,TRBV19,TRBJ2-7,TGTGCCAGTAGTATCCCGGACAGGGACGACGAGCAGTACTTC,CASSIPDRDDEQYF
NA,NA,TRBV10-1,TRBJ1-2,TGCGCCAGCAGTGAGTCGCCCCAGGGTTGGGGCTACACCTTC,CASSESPQGWGYTF